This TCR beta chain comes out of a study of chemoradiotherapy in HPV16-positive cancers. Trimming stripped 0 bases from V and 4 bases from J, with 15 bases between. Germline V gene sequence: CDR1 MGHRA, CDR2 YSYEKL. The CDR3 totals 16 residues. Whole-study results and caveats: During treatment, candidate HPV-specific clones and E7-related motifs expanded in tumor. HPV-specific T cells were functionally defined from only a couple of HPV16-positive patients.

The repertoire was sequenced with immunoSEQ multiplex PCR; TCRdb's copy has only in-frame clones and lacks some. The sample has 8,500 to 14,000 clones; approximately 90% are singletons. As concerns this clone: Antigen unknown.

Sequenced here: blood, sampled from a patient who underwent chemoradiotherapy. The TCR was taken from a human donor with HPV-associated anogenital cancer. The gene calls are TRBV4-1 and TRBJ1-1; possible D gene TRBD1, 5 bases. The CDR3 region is CASSQDLSGGRTEAFF. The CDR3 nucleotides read TGCGCCAGCAGCCAAGATCTCTCCGGGGGTCGCACTGAAGCTTTCTTT.